The sequence of this T cell receptor beta chain was determined in a study of cytomegalovirus exposure and HLA in healthy donors. Study background: Most donors, more than 80% of over 300 genotyped, fell in the Caucasian-associated ancestry cluster.

Note on this clone: Its antigen is unidentified.

The V end was cut by 0 bases, the J end by 2 bases, with 12 bases between. The V gene's germline CDR1 is SGHNT and CDR2 YYREEE (reference sequence). The CDR3 length is 16 residues. Study results and caveats: Earlier results showed most TCR beta V segments being productive about 87% or about 30% of the time. The study labeled roughly 160 TCR beta chains cytomegalovirus-associated.

Use of 60 Vbeta and 13 Jbeta primers characterized the PCR. Profiling relied on immunoSEQ multiplex PCR, and the TCRdb table lists in-frame clones only, not all of them. The sample lists approximately 150,000 clones, around three quarters occurring once. This chain uses TRBV5-4 with TRBJ1-3; D is unresolved. The sequence was collected from a male donor in good health and CMV-seronegative. The source material was PBMCs. The chain's CDR3 is CASSLGGGLAGNTIYF. CDR3 DNA sequence: TGTGCCAGCAGCTTGGGGGGAGGGCTGGCTGGAAACACCATATATTTT. Supplemented by reference TRBV5-4 and TRBJ1-3, the full variable domain reads ETGVTQSPTHLIKTRGQQVTLRCSSQSGHNTVSWYQQALGQGPQFIFQYYREEENGRGNFPPRFSGLQFPNYSSELNVNALELDDSALYLCASSLGGGLAGNTIYFGEGSWLTVV.